The TCR beta chain under discussion was sequenced for a study of T-cell reconstitution after alpha-beta-depleted transplantation in children. Study findings and constraints: After transplant, high TCRbeta diversity at day 60 in some patients arose from surviving recipient T cells and thymic progenitors.

The CDR3 length is 17 residues. The V end was cut by 8 bases, the J end by 3 bases, with 25 bases between. CDR1 and CDR2 from the germline V gene are MDHEN and SYDVKM. Ten or more counts support this clonotype. Its antigen is currently unknown. Preparation of the TCRbeta library was carried out with unique molecular identifiers. Using its own MiXCR run on the PCR reads, TCRdb lists one record per CDR3 protein. The sample has over 450,000 distinct CDR3 sequences, about 10% seen once. Sequences were derived from PBMCs, sampled before TCRalphabeta/CD19-depleted stem cell transplant. The rearrangement uses TRBV28 and TRBJ2-5, with D perhaps TRBD1 (8 bases). The sequence derives from a child aged 2 to 15 with inherited bone marrow failure, due to receive a stem cell transplant. CDR3 sequence reads: CASRSFSGQGGEETQYF. Here the CDR3 DNA reads TGTGCCAGCCGATCATTCAGTGGACAGGGAGGGGAAGAGACCCAGTACTTC.